This T cell receptor beta chain was found in a study of blood T cell repertoires in COVID-19. TCRdb keeps only in-frame clones here, not all; method: immunoSEQ multiplex PCR. The sample yields 300,000 or so clones, 86% seen once. This CDR3 is 13 amino acids long. The V and J ends lost 10 bases and 5 bases respectively, with 18 bases between them. CDR1 is ENHRY, CDR2 SYGVKD, per germline. The J gene is TRBJ2-7, the V gene TRBV10-3; D is ambiguous. Material: PBMCs or T cells enriched from blood (not recorded which). The TCR was taken from a woman between 40 and 55 years old with acute COVID-19. The CDR3 DNA sequence: TGTGCCAGCCGAAATCTCGGTAGTCACGAGCAGTACTTC. This codes for CASRNLGSHEQYF.